This T cell receptor beta chain was retrieved from a study of read filtering for tumor transcriptome and immune sequencing (dated by TCRdb to the early 2020s). The study in broad terms: Of the patients in the cohort, around 17 were male and approximately 15 were female, and their mean age was about 68 years, with a range of about 40 to 85. By revised international staging, 8 or 9 patients were R-ISS I, about 16 were R-ISS II and over five were R-ISS III. Whole-transcriptome libraries were prepared with the TruSeq RNA Access Library Prep Kit after DNase treatment. TCR-region mapped reads per sample ranged from about 4.05 to 10.27 million with IR-seq versus only roughly 85 to 1273 with RNA-seq. Using the same bone marrow samples, the study ran both targeted immune repertoire sequencing and bulk whole-transcriptome sequencing and then compared the TCR repertoires from each method. One of the main goals was to work out a read-filtering strategy for immune repertoire data, in particular whether clonotypes backed by only a single read should be removed. The investigation overall reported the following: Compared with RNA-seq, IR-seq captured clonotypes at much greater depth and more reliably, and a smaller IR-seq throughput was enough to identify most of the shared clonotypes. When single-read clonotypes were removed, the proportions of shared clonotypes in IR-seq and RNA-seq correlated more strongly. Rather than purified T cells, the sorted CD138-negative fraction was a mixed bone marrow immune population. Single-read clonotypes made up around 82% of clonotypes but only about 3.5% of total reads in IR-seq, compared with roughly 70% of clonotypes and roughly 49% of reads in RNA-seq.

This clonotype showed up many times. Its cognate antigen has yet to be identified. Per-base qualities were not stored, and no clone one base away is much larger. Every patient had bone marrow sampled at the time of active disease. Ficoll-Hypaque density gradient centrifugation was used to isolate the bone marrow mononuclear cells. Myeloma plasma cells were removed and CD138-negative cells were collected by negative selection after labeling with CD138 magnetic microbeads on a MACS separator. The purity of the isolated cells was checked by flow cytometry with CD138 antibodies on an Attune NxT. Total RNA was extracted using TRIzol reagent and was quantified on a NanoDrop spectrophotometer. Paired RNA-seq and IR-seq were performed on the CD138-negative bone marrow sample of each patient. The Immunoverse kit was used to build TCR libraries from 400 ng RNA, with molecular barcoded adaptors covering alpha/delta and beta/gamma chains. TCR library preparation used the same RNA that went into transcriptome sequencing. An Illumina HiSeq 4000 with 2 x 150 cycles was used to sequence the TCR libraries. Under the source paper's analysis protocol: With MiXCR, TCR reads were aligned to human V, D, J and C references and assembled into CDR3 clonotypes, with quality filtering and error correction included. Clonotype counts and gene usage diversity were analyzed with the tcR package in R. Raw mapping reads were checked after the RNA-seq reads had been mapped by STAR aligner version 2.5.3a onto the human GRCh37 genome. IR-seq fastq files were randomly downsampled with Seqtk 1.3 to test the effect of sequencing depth on detected clonotypes. TCRdb trimmed the raw reads at Q25, called clones with MiXCR and kept productive beta chains. Each CDR3 protein appears once, grouped with its most common genes and DNA. The V and J calls here are based on TCRdb, not the publication. The sample yields 40,000 to 55,000 distinct CDR3 sequences; approximately 19% were counted once. In total, the top ten clones hold approximately 15% of the sample.

The TCR was taken from a donor at least 40 years old with multiple myeloma. Sequencing was carried out using a population of CD138-negative cells sorted from bone marrow. The cell subset or site label corresponds to: bone marrow mononuclear cells depleted of CD138+ plasma/myeloma cells by negative magnetic selection.

The nucleotides are TGCAGCGTTGAACAGCATACTGAAGCTTTCTTT. This translates into CSVEQHTEAFF. The rearrangement joined TRBV29-1 to TRBJ1-1; no D gene can be assigned with confidence. Deletion took 2 bases off V and 5 bases off J, with a span of 6 bases between the germline ends. Spanning cysteine to phenylalanine, the CDR3 consists of 11 amino acids. The DNA shown is the 33-base CDR3, in frame from base 1. Sequences SQVTM (CDR1) and ANQGSEA (CDR2) are obtained from the germline V gene.